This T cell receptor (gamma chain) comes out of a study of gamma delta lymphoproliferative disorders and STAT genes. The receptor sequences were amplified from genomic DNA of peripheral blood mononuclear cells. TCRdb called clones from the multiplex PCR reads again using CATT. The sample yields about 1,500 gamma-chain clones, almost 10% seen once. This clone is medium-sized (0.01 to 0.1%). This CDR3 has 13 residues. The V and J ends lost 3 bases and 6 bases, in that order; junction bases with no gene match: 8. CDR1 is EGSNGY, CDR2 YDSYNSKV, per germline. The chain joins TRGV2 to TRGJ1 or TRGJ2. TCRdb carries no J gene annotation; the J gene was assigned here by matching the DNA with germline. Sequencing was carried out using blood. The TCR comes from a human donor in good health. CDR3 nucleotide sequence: TGTGCCACCTGGGACTTCTGTTGTTATAAGAAACTCTTT. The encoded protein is CATWDFCCYKKLF.